This TCR beta chain was identified during a study of T cell repertoires in cytomegalovirus infection. Across the whole study: Signatures in public TCR beta sequences pointed to both CMV infection and matching HLA type.

Trimming took 6 bases from V and 0 from J; bases not matched to a gene: 5. The CDR3 covers 14 residues. MiXCR, run by TCRdb on the reads, gives a single entry per CDR3 protein. The sample lists 150,000 to 200,000 distinct CDR3 sequences, roughly 27% occurring once. The receptor was derived from a human donor in good health (CMV status not recorded). Some clones in this sample may be carry-over from other donors' samples. Input material: PBMCs. The chain couples TRBV12-3 or TRBV12-4 to TRBJ2-7, with 7 bases fitting TRBD1. The CDR3 loop reads CASRPSGGSYEQYF. The DNA for the CDR3 is TGTGCCAGCAGGCCTTCAGGGGGCTCCTACGAGCAGTACTTC.